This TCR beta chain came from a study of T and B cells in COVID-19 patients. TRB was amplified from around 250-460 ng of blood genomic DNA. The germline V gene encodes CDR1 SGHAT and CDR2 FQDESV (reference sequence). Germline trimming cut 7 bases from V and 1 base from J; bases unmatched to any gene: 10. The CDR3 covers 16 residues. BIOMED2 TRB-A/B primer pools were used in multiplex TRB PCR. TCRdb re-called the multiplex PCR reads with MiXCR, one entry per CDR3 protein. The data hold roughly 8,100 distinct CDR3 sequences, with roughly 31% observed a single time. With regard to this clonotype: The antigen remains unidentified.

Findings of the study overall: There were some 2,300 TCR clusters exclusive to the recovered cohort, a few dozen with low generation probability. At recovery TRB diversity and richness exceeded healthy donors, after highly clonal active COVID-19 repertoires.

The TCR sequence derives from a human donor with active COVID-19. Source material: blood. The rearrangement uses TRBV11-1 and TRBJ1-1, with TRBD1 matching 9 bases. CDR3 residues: CASKRRTGASNTEAFF. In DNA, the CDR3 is TGTGCCAGCAAAAGGCGGACAGGGGCGTCGAACACTGAAGCTTTCTTT. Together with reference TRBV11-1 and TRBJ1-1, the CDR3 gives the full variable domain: EAEVAQSPRYKITEKSQAVAFWCDPISGHATLYWYRQILGQGPELLVQFQDESVVDDSQLPKDRFSAERLKGVDSTLKIQPAELGDSAMYLCASKRRTGASNTEAFFGQGTRLTVV.